This T cell receptor beta chain was retrieved from a study of T cell changes during pregnancy in multiple sclerosis. The CDR3 totals 15 residues. CDR1 and CDR2 from the germline V gene are MNHEY and SMNVEV (reference sequence). Trimming removed 0 bases from V and 5 bases from J, with 13 bases in between. Sequenced by immunoSEQ multiplex PCR; TCRdb stores in-frame clones only, minus some. The sample shows approximately 30,000 clones, approximately 90% of them seen only once. The rearrangement uses TRBV27 and TRBJ1-1; weak D call: TRBD1 (6 bases). Sample: CD8+ T cells from peripheral blood mononuclear cells, taken in the first trimester of pregnancy. This clonotype was sampled from a female donor with multiple sclerosis, enrolled in a pregnancy study. The CDR3 reads CASSLSHTGWTEAFF. The CDR3 DNA reads TGTGCCAGCAGTTTATCACACACAGGGTGGACTGAAGCTTTCTTT.